The 31 T cell receptor beta chains given below trace back to one sample, sequenced in a study of shared clonotypes between healthy human individuals. The table came from immunoSEQ multiplex PCR; TCRdb's copy has only in-frame clones and leaves some out. Among around 980,000 clones, approximately 80% were seen once, and the ten largest hold around 0.61%. Sequenced input: memory CD4+ T cells from PBMCs. Subset denoted: CD45RA-negative fraction. Receptors originate from a man aged 18 to 30 in good health. Some clones in this sample may be carry-over from other donors' samples.

The chain combines TRBV5-1 with TRBJ2-2; 10 bases map to TRBD2. Germline CDR1 SGHRS, CDR2 YFSETQ. This CDR3 comprises 15 residues. Trimming removed 2 bases from V and 7 bases from J; junction bases left unmatched: 5. The CDR3 nucleotides are TGCGCCAGCAGCTTCACTAGCGGGATAAACGGGGAGCTGTTTTTT. It yields the protein CASSFTSGINGELFF.

The rearrangement joins TRBV15 to TRBJ1-2; maybe TRBD1 (5 bases). This CDR3 comprises 16 residues. Looked up from germline, CDR1 is LNHNV and CDR2 is YYDKDF (reference sequence). Trimming removed 1 base from V and 0 bases from J, with 12 bases in between. The CDR3 coding sequence is TGTGCCACCAGCAGAGGACAGCCTAACCCTAACTATGGCTACACCTTC. Protein product: CATSRGQPNPNYGYTF.

This clone was seen repeatedly, ten times or more. V gene TRBV6-6 combines with J gene TRBJ2-7, with 8 bases aligning to TRBD1. With 4 bases clipped from V and 5 bases from J, the junction kept 10 bases outside the gene matches. In germline, CDR1 is MNHNY, CDR2 SVGAGI (reference sequence). The CDR3 has 15 amino acids. CDR3 protein: CASSSQGALMNEQYF. The DNA of the CDR3 is TGTGCCAGCAGTTCCCAGGGGGCTCTCATGAACGAGCAGTACTTC.

The chain links TRBV2 to TRBJ1-5; the D is unclear. The CDR3 spans 14 residues. Trimming removed 1 base at V and 0 bases at J, with 4 bases between. The germline V gene encodes CDR1 SNHLY and CDR2 FYNNEI. The CDR3 DNA sequence: TGTGCCAGCAGTGAAGTCTATAGCAATCAGCCCCAGCATTTT. Protein: CASSEVYSNQPQHF.

The chain carries TRBV11-2 and TRBJ1-5; no clear D. The V and J ends lost 2 bases and 5 bases respectively, with 7 bases between them. The CDR3 is made up of 13 amino acids. CDR1 and CDR2 from the germline V gene are SGHAT and FQNNGV. The CDR3 nucleotides are TGTGCCAGCAGCTTAAATGATCATCAGCCCCAGCATTTT. It encodes CASSLNDHQPQHF. The whole variable domain, filled in from reference TRBV11-2 and TRBJ1-5, reads EAGVAQSPRYKIIEKRQSVAFWCNPISGHATLYWYQQILGQGPKLLIQFQNNGVVDDSQLPKDRFSAERLKGVDSTLKIQPAKLEDSAVYLCASSLNDHQPQHFGDGTRLSIL.

This clone was seen just once. The rearrangement links TRBV12-5 to TRBJ2-3; D is unresolved. With 7 bases removed from V and 6 bases from J, the gap between germline ends came to 14 bases. CDR3 length equals 13 residues. Germline V gene sequence: CDR1 LGHNT, CDR2 FRNRAP. The CDR3 here is CASALPTVDTQYF. Here the CDR3 DNA reads TGTGCTAGTGCCCTCCCCACCGTGGATACGCAGTATTTT. Drawing the rest from reference TRBV12-5 and TRBJ2-3, the complete variable domain is DARVTQTPRHKVTEMGQEVTMRCQPILGHNTVFWYRQTMMQGLELLAYFRNRAPLDDSGMPKDRFSAEMPDATLATLKIQPSEPRDSAVYFCASALPTVDTQYFGPGTRLTVL.

The chain combines TRBV12-5 with TRBJ1-2, with TRBD1 identical over 7 bases. V lost 6 bases and J lost 6; bases outside the gene matches: 7. This CDR3 has 13 residues. Germline V gene lookup returns CDR1 LGHNT and CDR2 FRNRAP. DNA for the CDR3: TGTGCTAGTGGGTCGGACAGGAAGGATGGCTACACCTTC. Residues: CASGSDRKDGYTF. The full variable domain, in which reference TRBV12-5 and TRBJ1-2 provide the parts outside the CDR3, is DARVTQTPRHKVTEMGQEVTMRCQPILGHNTVFWYRQTMMQGLELLAYFRNRAPLDDSGMPKDRFSAEMPDATLATLKIQPSEPRDSAVYFCASGSDRKDGYTFGSGTRLTVV.

This clone was found many times. The rearrangement uses TRBV15 and TRBJ1-3; D is possibly TRBD1 (6 bases). V shed 7 bases and J shed 4 bases, with 14 bases lying between them. The germline V gene has CDR1 LNHNV and CDR2 YYDKDF (reference sequence). The CDR3 length is 14 residues. The CDR3: CATMPGVAGNTIYF. The CDR3 DNA is TGTGCCACCATGCCAGGGGTCGCCGGAAACACCATATATTTT.

This chain connects TRBV7-9 to TRBJ2-7; D could derive from TRBD1 or TRBD2 (5 bases each). Germline CDR1 SEHNR, CDR2 FQNEAQ (reference sequence). The CDR3 sequence is 14 residues long. Trimming left V 2 bases short and J 5 bases short, with 13 bases between. The CDR3 DNA is TGTGCCAGCAGCTTATTGGGGGACGGGCACGAGCAGTACTTC. Translating gives CASSLLGDGHEQYF.

CDR3 sequence: CASSLTGTGDEQFF. CDR3 bases: TGTGCCAGCAGCTTGACCGGGACGGGGGATGAGCAGTTCTTC. The J gene is TRBJ2-1, the V gene TRBV7-9, with D perhaps TRBD2 (6 bases). V shed 3 bases and J shed 8 bases, with 14 bases lying between them. There are 14 residues in the CDR3. The germline V gene has CDR1 SEHNR and CDR2 FQNEAQ (reference sequence).

The V gene is TRBV11-2, the J gene TRBJ1-1; D not certain. Deletions cut 8 bases from V and 0 bases from J, with 10 bases between. CDR3 length equals 13 residues. The germline V gene has CDR1 SGHAT and CDR2 FQNNGV. The CDR3 loop reads CASGRRMNTEAFF. The CDR3 DNA sequence: TGTGCCAGCGGGCGTCGCATGAACACTGAAGCTTTCTTT.

V is TRBV2 and J is TRBJ1-1, with 7 bases that match TRBD1. The V and J ends lost 8 bases and 4 bases, in that order; junction bases with no gene match: 10. CDR1 is SNHLY, CDR2 FYNNEI, per germline. The CDR3 spans 14 residues. The DNA for the CDR3 is TGTGCCAGCCAAAGACAGGGCATCGGCACTGAAGCTTTCTTT. It encodes CASQRQGIGTEAFF.

The chain employs TRBV11-2 and TRBJ2-7; 7 bases agree with TRBD1. Per the germline V gene, CDR1 is SGHAT and CDR2 is FQNNGV. The CDR3 length is 13 residues. J was trimmed by 5 bases and V by 2 bases; bases with no gene match: 3. The CDR3, as DNA: TGTGCCAGCAGCTTAAGACAGGGTAACGAGCAGTACTTC. Protein: CASSLRQGNEQYF. Based on the CDR3 plus reference TRBV11-2 and TRBJ2-7, the full variable domain is EAGVAQSPRYKIIEKRQSVAFWCNPISGHATLYWYQQILGQGPKLLIQFQNNGVVDDSQLPKDRFSAERLKGVDSTLKIQPAKLEDSAVYLCASSLRQGNEQYFGPGTRLTVT.

Only a few counts were recorded for this clone. The chain has TRBV9 and TRBJ2-1; weak D call: TRBD2 (5 bases). This CDR3 region has 15 residues. V lost 0 bases, J lost 8 bases, and 15 bases lay in between. CDR1 SGDLS and CDR2 YYNGEE come from the germline V gene. Here the CDR3 reads CASSVVFGGLDEQFF. CDR3 DNA sequence: TGTGCCAGCAGCGTAGTTTTTGGAGGCTTGGATGAGCAGTTCTTC.

This chain uses TRBV19 with TRBJ2-2; D gene ambiguous. Germline V gene sequence: CDR1 LNHDA, CDR2 SQIVND (reference sequence). Trimming cost V 9 bases and J 1 base, with 15 bases left between them. The CDR3 has 15 residues. The CDR3 DNA sequence: TGTGCCAGCACCCCGTACAGCGAGAACACCGGGGAGCTGTTTTTT. Amino acid sequence: CASTPYSENTGELFF.

The rearrangement links TRBV10-1 to TRBJ2-2; maybe TRBD2 (6 bases). The CDR3 loop spans 14 amino acids. The ends were cut back, 3 bases at V and 6 bases at J, with 11 bases in the middle. Germline CDR1 is WNHNN and CDR2 is SYGVQD (reference sequence). The CDR3 protein is CASSERLDSGELFF. In nucleotides, the CDR3 is TGCGCCAGCAGTGAACGACTAGATTCCGGGGAGCTGTTTTTT.

The chain joins TRBV11-3 to TRBJ2-1; either TRBD1 or TRBD2 may fit D (6 bases each). CDR1 SGHNT and CDR2 YENEEA come from the germline V gene. The CDR3 length is 16 residues. The V end was cut by 1 base, the J end by 5 bases, with 15 bases between. The CDR3 DNA follows: TGTGCCAGCAGCTTAGGGGGGGCAGCCGCCGACAATGAGCAGTTCTTC. It is translated as CASSLGGAAADNEQFF.

The chain employs TRBV6-4 and TRBJ1-5, with unresolved D. Germline CDR1 MRHNA, CDR2 SNTAGT. The CDR3 is made up of 16 amino acids. The V gene lost 0 bases and the J gene lost 4 bases, with 13 bases spanning the gap. DNA for the CDR3: TGTGCCAGCAGTGACTCTAGCGGCACCTCGAATCAGCCCCAGCATTTT. Translation gives CASSDSSGTSNQPQHF.

The chain couples TRBV4-3 to TRBJ2-2, with D perhaps TRBD2 (5 bases). Trimming left V 0 bases short and J 0 bases short, with 14 bases between. From germline, CDR1 is LGHNA and CDR2 YSLEER. The CDR3 length is 18 residues. The CDR3 DNA reads as TGCGCCAGCAGCCAAGATCTACAGTTCGGGGCGAACACCGGGGAGCTGTTTTTT. It specifies CASSQDLQFGANTGELFF.

This clone was seen a few times. A junction end diverges from the germline sequence, so it may reflect a read error. This chain links TRBV18 with TRBJ2-3, with TRBD1 matching 11 bases. The germline V gene encodes CDR1 KGHSH and CDR2 LQKENI. The CDR3 is made up of 14 amino acids. Here the CDR3 reads CTSSPGQGADTQYF. The CDR3 coding sequence is TGTACCAGCTCACCGGGACAGGGGGCAGATACGCAGTATTTT.

The rearrangement links TRBV19 to TRBJ1-2; no reliable D call. V lost 3 bases and J lost 2, with 16 bases in between. CDR1 and CDR2 (germline): LNHDA, SQIVND (reference sequence). The CDR3 sequence is 16 residues long. This CDR3 is CASSILTVTTNYGYTF. As DNA, the CDR3 is TGTGCCAGTAGTATTCTTACGGTCACCACGAACTATGGCTACACCTTC.

This clone was picked up many times. The CDR3 loop is CATSPRGDRDYGYTF. The CDR3 DNA sequence: TGTGCCACCAGCCCGAGGGGGGACAGGGACTATGGCTACACCTTC. The V call is TRBV15, the J call TRBJ1-2, with 9 nucleotides matching TRBD1. This CDR3 contains 15 residues. Looked up from germline, CDR1 is LNHNV and CDR2 is YYDKDF (reference sequence). The V and J ends lost 5 bases and 3 bases, in that order; junction bases with no gene match: 7.

This clone was detected once. The sample contains more than one DNA sequence encoding this CDR3. The chain is built from TRBV28 and TRBJ1-1, with D possibly matching TRBD1 (6 bases). CDR1 and CDR2 (germline): MDHEN, SYDVKM. Trimming took off 8 bases at V and 4 bases at J, with 8 bases between the two ends. The CDR3 consists of 11 residues. Here the CDR3 DNA reads TGTGCCAGCCGAGGGGGCACTGAAGCTTTCTTT. Its translation: CASRGGTEAFF.

The chain is built from TRBV11-2 and TRBJ1-1; weak D call: TRBD1 (5 bases). The germline V gene encodes CDR1 SGHAT and CDR2 FQNNGV. The CDR3 runs 15 residues. The V end was cut by 1 base, the J end by 0 bases, with 9 bases between. The CDR3 DNA reads TGTGCCAGCAGCTTAGGGACAAGGATGAACACTGAAGCTTTCTTT. This translates into CASSLGTRMNTEAFF. The whole variable domain, remainder taken from reference TRBV11-2 and TRBJ1-1, is EAGVAQSPRYKIIEKRQSVAFWCNPISGHATLYWYQQILGQGPKLLIQFQNNGVVDDSQLPKDRFSAERLKGVDSTLKIQPAKLEDSAVYLCASSLGTRMNTEAFFGQGTRLTVV.

This clone was detected only a few times. The chain combines TRBV27 with TRBJ1-2; D is undetermined. Trimming took 0 bases from V and 4 from J, leaving 12 bases between them. CDR3 length: 15 residues. From germline, CDR1 is MNHEY and CDR2 SMNVEV (reference sequence). The CDR3 protein is CASSLSITGIYGYTF. The DNA for the CDR3 is TGTGCCAGCAGTTTATCAATCACGGGCATCTATGGCTACACCTTC.

V is TRBV28 and J is TRBJ1-3; D uncertain. The germline CDR1 and CDR2 sequences are MDHEN and SYDVKM. CDR3 length: 15 residues. Trimming pared 2 bases from V and 4 bases from J, leaving 12 bases between. The CDR3 bases are TGTGCCAGCAGTTTAGGGCTCCAACAGGGAAACACCATATATTTT. This encodes CASSLGLQQGNTIYF. The full variable domain, in which reference TRBV28 and TRBJ1-3 provide the parts outside the CDR3, is DVKVTQSSRYLVKRTGEKVFLECVQDMDHENMFWYRQDPGLGLRLIYFSYDVKMKEKGDIPEGYSVSREKKERFSLILESASTNQTSMYLCASSLGLQQGNTIYFGEGSWLTVV.

This clone occurred a few times. The J gene is TRBJ1-2, the V gene TRBV28, with 7 bases that match TRBD1. Germline loops: CDR1 MDHEN, CDR2 SYDVKM. Trimming took 5 bases from V and 10 from J; bases not matched to a gene: 10. This CDR3 comprises 13 residues. In DNA form, the CDR3 reads TGTGCCAGCAGTAGAGCGACAGGGACGAACTACACCTTC. Translation gives CASSRATGTNYTF.

The chain uses TRBV6-6 and TRBJ1-6, with 8 bases matching TRBD1. V dropped 6 bases and J dropped 10; count of bases not matched to a gene: 8. The CDR3 has 14 amino acids. Germline V gives CDR1 MNHNY, CDR2 SVGAGI (reference sequence). CDR3 in amino acids: CASRQAQGASPLHF. The CDR3 nucleotides read TGTGCCAGCAGACAGGCCCAGGGGGCCTCACCCCTCCACTTT.

This clone was seen only a few times. The CDR3 loop reads CASSSHIYEQYF. The CDR3 DNA follows: TGTGCCAGCAGCAGTCATATCTACGAGCAGTACTTC. The rearrangement uses TRBV25-1 and TRBJ2-7; D is ambiguous. V was pared by 6 bases and J by 3 bases, with 9 bases between. CDR1 and CDR2 (germline): MGHDK, SYGVNS. The CDR3 is 12 amino acids.

The J gene is TRBJ1-1, the V gene TRBV5-1; D possibly corresponds to TRBD1 (5 bases). The V end was cut by 4 bases, the J end by 5 bases, with 24 bases between. The CDR3 is made up of 17 amino acids. The germline V gene has CDR1 SGHRS and CDR2 YFSETQ. CDR3 loop: CASSPIPFTGTLTEAFF. The CDR3 region has the DNA TGCGCCAGCAGCCCCATCCCCTTTACCGGGACTTTAACTGAAGCTTTCTTT. The full variable domain, its missing parts supplied by reference TRBV5-1 and TRBJ1-1, is KAGVTQTPRYLIKTRGQQVTLSCSPISGHRSVSWYQQTPGQGLQFLFEYFSETQRNKGNFPGRFSGRQFSNSRSEMNVSTLELGDSALYLCASSPIPFTGTLTEAFFGQGTRLTVV.

V and J are TRBV27 and TRBJ1-2; the D is unclear. There are 14 residues in the CDR3. CDR1 and CDR2 from the germline V gene are MNHEY and SMNVEV (reference sequence). V shed 5 bases and J shed 6 bases, with 16 bases lying between them. The CDR3 spells CASSVDSTVDGYTF. In nucleotides, the CDR3 is TGTGCCAGCAGTGTCGACTCCACGGTCGATGGCTACACCTTC.